This TCR beta chain was identified during a study of T cell repertoires in cytomegalovirus infection. Study-level background: CMV infection together with matching HLA type was indicated by public TCR beta signatures.

The ends were cut back, 1 base at V and 0 bases at J, with 13 bases in the middle. Germline CDR1 is MDHEN and CDR2 is SYDVKM. This CDR3 region has 18 residues. Findings and caveats of the study: The ex vivo response was dominated by HLA-C-restricted CMV-specific TCR beta clonotypes.

Note on this clonotype: Its matching antigen is unknown.

Using its own MiXCR run on the reads, TCRdb lists one record per CDR3 protein. The table has approximately 500,000 distinct CDR3 sequences, approximately 16% seen once. The V call is TRBV28, the J call TRBJ2-6; D ambiguous. Input material: CD8+ T cells from PBMCs. This sequence originates from a human donor in good health (CMV status not recorded). Some clones in this sample may be carry-over from other donors' samples. Here the CDR3 reads CASSLSAVLVSGANVLTF. The CDR3 DNA is TGTGCCAGCAGTTTATCCGCGGTTTTGGTCTCTGGGGCCAACGTCCTGACTTTC. The whole variable domain, filled in from reference TRBV28 and TRBJ2-6, reads DVKVTQSSRYLVKRTGEKVFLECVQDMDHENMFWYRQDPGLGLRLIYFSYDVKMKEKGDIPEGYSVSREKKERFSLILESASTNQTSMYLCASSLSAVLVSGANVLTFGAGSRLTVL.